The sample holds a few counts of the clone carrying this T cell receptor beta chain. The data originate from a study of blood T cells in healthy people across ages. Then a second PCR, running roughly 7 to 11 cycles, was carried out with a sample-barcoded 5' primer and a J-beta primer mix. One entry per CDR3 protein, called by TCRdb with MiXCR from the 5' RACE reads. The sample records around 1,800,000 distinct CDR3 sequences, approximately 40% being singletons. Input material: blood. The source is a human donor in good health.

CDR3 region: CASRTSGGPDTQYF. CDR3 sequence (DNA): TGTGCCAGCAGGACCAGCGGGGGGCCAGATACGCAGTATTTT. V and J are TRBV6-2 or TRBV6-3 and TRBJ2-3; 9 nucleotides align to TRBD2. This CDR3 region has 14 residues. V dropped 6 bases and J dropped 4; count of bases not matched to a gene: 5. Germline CDR1 reads MNHEY; CDR2 reads SVGEGT.